This T cell receptor beta chain stems from a study of long-term antiretroviral therapy in people with HIV. General study points: Repertoires in HIV (unlike those of controls) had narrower CDR3 length ranges.

The CDR3 length is 14 residues. V was trimmed by 2 bases and J by 2 bases, leaving 9 bases between them. Researchers report immunoSEQ v3.0 was run at survey level. Some clones are missing from TCRdb's copy, which holds only in-frame ones; the method was immunoSEQ multiplex PCR. The sample holds fewer than 40,000 clones; 70% to 80% are singletons and the top ten take 3.2%. As for this clone: The antigen is not known.

Each donor had at least one pre-ART and at least two post-ART PBMC samples. Each participant with HIV received care in the United States. The sequenced sample was unsorted PBMCs, obtained 1.9 years after starting antiretroviral therapy. This TCR was recovered from a man between 18 and 29 years old with HIV. The chain joins TRBV5-3 to TRBJ2-3; D may be TRBD2 (5 bases). TRBV5-3 is assigned to the ORF class and has an uncertain function. CDR3 protein: CARSLLVTTDTQYF. CDR3 DNA sequence: TGTGCCAGAAGCTTACTAGTAACCACAGATACGCAGTATTTT.